This entry features one T cell receptor beta chain sequence. This sample stems from a study of human T cells and chemical hapten exposure. One entry per CDR3 protein results from TCRdb running MiXCR on the RACE reads. Counted here are 90,000 to 120,000 distinct CDR3 sequences, about 11% occurring once; the ten biggest clones make up under 4.5%. This CDR3 is 16 amino acids long. The V end was cut by 5 bases, the J end by 2 bases, with 19 bases between. Regarding time point: patch test 1, 2 weeks after DPC sensitization. Noted treatment: therapeutic diphenylcyclopropenone sensitization with weekly scalp DPC.

The V and J genes are TRBV12-3 or TRBV12-4 and TRBJ2-7; a possible D gene is TRBD1 (6 bases). This clonotype originated in a woman between 40 and 50 years old with alopecia areata. Some clones in this sample may be carry-over from other donors' samples. The sample here was whole blood, taken in connection with sensitization to the hapten diphenylcyclopropenone (DPC). The CDR3 sequence: CASSEPLSGHPYEQYF. In DNA form, the CDR3 reads TGTGCCAGCAGTGAACCTTTATCGGGACATCCCTACGAGCAGTACTTC.